The rows below give T cell receptor beta chains drawn from one sample of a study of cytomegalovirus exposure and HLA in healthy donors. Produced via immunoSEQ multiplex PCR; TCRdb's table is partial and in-frame only. The sample has approximately 80,000 clones, about 81% seen once. Sequencing was done on a sample of PBMCs. All receptors come from a man aged 60 to 69 in good health and CMV-seronegative. CDR3s include the opening cysteine and the closing phenylalanine or tryptophan. Fields, in order: J gene, clone size, V gene, D gene, CDR3 DNA, CDR3 protein. A D gene is named only where the DNA matches it firmly. Rows give clone size only sometimes, using once, few, many, or a class for an expanded clone.

>TRBJ2-5|.|TRBV6-5|.
TGTGCCAGCAGTTACGGACAGAGACAAGAGACCCAGTACTTC
CASSYGQRQETQYF
>TRBJ2-7|.|TRBV11-3|.
TGTGCCAGCAGCTTAGGAGCGTTGACGAGCCACGAGCAGTACTTC
CASSLGALTSHEQYF
>TRBJ2-1|.|TRBV18|TRBD2
TGTGCCAGCTCACCTGGGACTAACTACAATGAGCAGTTCTTC
CASSPGTNYNEQFF
>TRBJ1-1|.|TRBV5-4|.
TGTGCCAGCAGCGGTGGGGGCGGAGGTGTCACTGAAGCTTTCTTT
CASSGGGGGVTEAFF
>TRBJ1-1|.|TRBV5-1|TRBD1
TGCGCCAGCAGCGTACAGGGGATGAACACTGAAGCTTTCTTT
CASSVQGMNTEAFF
>TRBJ2-2|.|TRBV14|TRBD2
TGTGCCAGCAGCAAGGGAGGGACCGGGGAGCTGTTTTTT
CASSKGGTGELFF
>TRBJ1-3|.|TRBV7-9|.
TGTGCCAGCAGCTTAGGTCTAAGCTCTGGAAACACCATATATTTT
CASSLGLSSGNTIYF
>TRBJ1-3|few|TRBV30|.
TGTGCCTGGAGTGGAGTATCCTCGGGGGGGTCTGGAAACACCATATATTTT
CAWSGVSSGGSGNTIYF
>TRBJ2-5|.|TRBV2|TRBD2
TGTGCCAGCAGTGAAGGGGGGGGATCGACCCAGTACTTC
CASSEGGGSTQYF
>TRBJ1-2|.|TRBV5-5|.
TGTGCCAGCACCATAACAGGGAGTCTTAACTATGGCTACACCTTC
CASTITGSLNYGYTF
>TRBJ2-7|.|TRBV9|.
TGTGCCAGCAGCGTAGCCCCCGGGACTTCCTACGAGCAGTACTTC
CASSVAPGTSYEQYF
>TRBJ1-3|once|TRBV13|.
TGTGCCAGCAGCTCCCCCAGGGGAGGGGCTGGAAACACCATATATTTT
CASSSPRGGAGNTIYF
>TRBJ1-2|.|TRBV6-5|TRBD1
TGTGCCAGCAGTTATAAGGGACAGGGGGCTTATGGCTACACCTTC
CASSYKGQGAYGYTF
>TRBJ2-1|.|TRBV2|.
TGTGCCAGACAGGGATTTAGGAATGAGCAGTTCTTC
CARQGFRNEQFF
>TRBJ2-5|.|TRBV7-2|TRBD2
TGTGCCAGCAGCCTCTACCCAGCGGGGGGGCCGGGGGAGACCCAGTACTTC
CASSLYPAGGPGETQYF
>TRBJ2-5|.|TRBV5-4|TRBD2
TGTGCCAGCAGCTCGGGACTAGCGGGGGGAGAGACCCAGTACTTC
CASSSGLAGGETQYF
>TRBJ2-7|.|TRBV6-6|.
TGTGCCAGCAGTTGGGACAACGAAGGCGAGCAGTACTTC
CASSWDNEGEQYF
>TRBJ2-7|.|TRBV19|.
TGTGCCAGTAGTTGGAGGAGCTCCTACGAGCAGTACTTC
CASSWRSSYEQYF
>TRBJ1-1|.|TRBV5-1|.
TGCGCCAGCAGCCCTATAACTCGGGGCACTGAAGCTTTCTTT
CASSPITRGTEAFF
>TRBJ2-3|.|TRBV7-3|TRBD2
TGTGCCAGCAGCTTAAGGACTAGCGGGGGGGCCGAGACAGATACGCAGTATTTT
CASSLRTSGGAETDTQYF
>TRBJ2-3|few|TRBV11-2|TRBD2
TGTGCCAGCAGCTTTAGCGGGGGATGGACAGATACGCAGTATTTT
CASSFSGGWTDTQYF
>TRBJ1-6|.|TRBV9|.
TGTGCCAGCAGCGTAGCGCCGTCACTTCCCTATAATTCACCCCTCCACTTT
CASSVAPSLPYNSPLHF
>TRBJ2-4|.|TRBV18|TRBD2
TGTGCCAGCTCACCACCCTACGGGAGGGGGGATAACATTCAGTACTTC
CASSPPYGRGDNIQYF
>TRBJ1-2|.|TRBV19|.
TGTGCCAGTAGTAGGGGCGGCCAGGGGATAAACTATGGCTACACCTTC
CASSRGGQGINYGYTF
>TRBJ2-2|.|TRBV5-4|.
TGTGCAGTCAGCCGCTTCTCGGGACAAGGTACCGGGGAGCTGTTTTTT
CAVSRFSGQGTGELFF
>TRBJ2-3|.|TRBV18|TRBD1
TGTGCCAGCTCACTAAACAGGGGGCCCACAGATACGCAGTATTTT
CASSLNRGPTDTQYF
>TRBJ1-6|.|TRBV30|TRBD1
TGTGCCTGGACCTACCGGGACAGGGATAATTCACCCCTCCACTTT
CAWTYRDRDNSPLHF
>TRBJ2-7|.|TRBV21-1|.
TGTGCCAGCAGCAAAGCGTGGACAGAACACTACGAGCAGTACTTC
CASSKAWTEHYEQYF
>TRBJ1-1|once|TRBV7-6|TRBD1
TGTGCCAGCAGCGCTCGACAGGGGGTAACCGTTATGAACACTGAAGCTTTCTTT
CASSARQGVTVMNTEAFF
>TRBJ2-1|.|TRBV7-9|TRBD2
TGTGCCAGCAGCCCGCCTTGGGAGGGCCGCGGTGAGCAGTTCTTC
CASSPPWEGRGEQFF
>TRBJ2-1|.|TRBV7-2|.
TGTGCCAGCAGCTGGGGCATGAATGAGCAGTTCTTC
CASSWGMNEQFF
>TRBJ1-2|few|TRBV19|TRBD1
TGTGCCAGTAGTAAGACCCCGGGACAGGGGGTTCATGGCTACACCTTC
CASSKTPGQGVHGYTF
>TRBJ2-3|.|TRBV2|.
TGTGCCAGCAGTCCCTTTGGGGGGGCGACAGATACGCAGTATTTT
CASSPFGGATDTQYF
>TRBJ2-2|.|TRBV5-1|TRBD2
TGCGCCAGCAGCTCCGGACTAGCGGGGCCGATCACCGGGGAGCTGTTTTTT
CASSSGLAGPITGELFF